A selection of T cell receptor beta chains follows, all from one sample in a study of T cell responses to AZD1222 COVID-19 vaccine. Clones were read by immunoSEQ multiplex PCR, and TCRdb kept only the in-frame ones, dropping some. Among about 140,000 clones, around 90% were seen once, and the ten largest hold 3% to 4.5%. The sequenced sample was peripheral blood, obtained on day 0 of AZD1222 vaccination. Receptors originate from an adult in good health. CDR3s include the opening cysteine and the closing phenylalanine or tryptophan. A D gene is named only where the DNA matches it firmly. Only some rows state a clone size, as once, few, many or a class for expanded clones.

CASSLSTGGAGGYTF,TGTGCCAGCAGTTTATCGACAGGGGGCGCGGGTGGCTACACCTTC,NA,TRBJ1-2,TRBV27,TRBD1
CASRGTAFAGGHTGELFF,TGTGCCAGCAGAGGGACAGCATTCGCGGGGGGGCACACCGGGGAGCTGTTTTTT,NA,TRBJ2-2,TRBV28,TRBD2
CASSSPPGLAGVDTQYF,TGTGCCAGCAGCTCACCCCCGGGACTAGCGGGAGTGGATACGCAGTATTTT,NA,TRBJ2-3,TRBV7-9,TRBD2
CASSGTAGNTIYF,TGTGCCAGCTCAGGGACAGCTGGAAACACCATATATTTT,NA,TRBJ1-3,TRBV18,TRBD1
CASSLGTGETQYF,TGTGCCAGCAGCCTGGGGACAGGGGAGACCCAGTACTTC,NA,TRBJ2-5,TRBV7-2,TRBD1
CASSPLAEGTGELFF,TGTGCCAGCTCACCACTAGCGGAGGGGACCGGGGAGCTGTTTTTT,NA,TRBJ2-2,TRBV18,NA
CASSRTPPSNQPQHF,TGTGCCAGCAGTAGGACACCGCCTAGCAATCAGCCCCAGCATTTT,NA,TRBJ1-5,TRBV6-5,NA
CASSSPGTGELFF,TGTGCCAGCAGCTCCCCTGGCACCGGGGAGCTGTTTTTT,NA,TRBJ2-2,TRBV7-2,NA
CASSFAGEGQPQHF,TGTGCCAGCAGCTTTGCGGGGGAAGGACAGCCCCAGCATTTT,many,TRBJ1-5,TRBV11-2,NA
CASSRQEGGYTF,TGTGCCAGCAGCAGACAGGAGGGTGGCTACACCTTC,few,TRBJ1-2,TRBV12-3/TRBV12-4,NA
CASSFGSGENIQYF,TGTGCCAGCAGCTTCGGTTCCGGGGAAAACATTCAGTACTTC,NA,TRBJ2-4,TRBV7-9,NA
CASSSGTVWEQYF,TGTGCCAGCAGTTCCGGGACGGTCTGGGAGCAGTACTTC,NA,TRBJ2-7,TRBV28,NA
CASSSFRGRGFF,TGTGCCAGCAGCTCCTTTAGGGGGAGGGGGTTCTTC,NA,TRBJ2-1,TRBV6-2/TRBV6-3,NA
CASSYSLTGGTQYF,TGTGCCAGCAGTTACTCCCTAACGGGAGGTACGCAGTATTTT,NA,TRBJ2-3,TRBV6-2/TRBV6-3,TRBD2
CASSQVGAGDEKLFF,TGTGCCAGCAGCCAAGTCGGGGCAGGGGACGAAAAACTGTTTTTT,NA,TRBJ1-4,TRBV3-1/TRBV3-2,NA
CASSQETSLDNEQFF,TGTGCCAGCAGCCAAGAAACTAGCTTAGACAATGAGCAGTTCTTC,NA,TRBJ2-1,TRBV3-1/TRBV3-2,NA
CASSLIGHQPQHF,TGTGCCAGCAGTTTGATAGGGCATCAGCCCCAGCATTTT,NA,TRBJ1-5,TRBV12-3/TRBV12-4,NA
CASSLEVEDTEAFF,TGTGCCAGCAGCTTGGAGGTTGAAGACACTGAAGCTTTCTTT,NA,TRBJ1-1,TRBV5-5,NA
CASSSSAALYGYTF,TGTGCCAGTAGCTCTTCGGCAGCCCTCTATGGCTACACCTTC,NA,TRBJ1-2,TRBV19,NA
CASSLEIQETQYF,TGTGCCAGCAGCTTAGAGATCCAAGAGACCCAGTACTTC,NA,TRBJ2-5,TRBV7-2,NA
CASSPSTGVLYEQYF,TGTGCCAGCAGCCCCTCGACAGGGGTCCTCTACGAGCAGTACTTC,NA,TRBJ2-7,TRBV6-5,TRBD1
CASSLGASGGSTDTQYF,TGTGCCAGCAGCTTAGGAGCGAGCGGGGGAAGCACAGATACGCAGTATTTT,NA,TRBJ2-3,TRBV7-9,TRBD2
CASSSDGRGSGFF,TGTGCCAGCAGCTCGGACGGAAGAGGTTCAGGGTTCTTC,NA,TRBJ1-2,TRBV6-5,NA
CASSSANRGWTEAFF,TGTGCCAGCAGCTCAGCGAACAGGGGATGGACTGAAGCTTTCTTT,NA,TRBJ1-1,TRBV3-1/TRBV3-2,TRBD1
CASSPGQGRNTIYF,TGTGCCAGCAGCCCCGGGCAGGGAAGAAACACCATATATTTT,NA,TRBJ1-3,TRBV5-4,NA
CASSQALRQGYTEAFF,TGCGCCAGCAGCCAGGCCCTCCGACAGGGCTACACTGAAGCTTTCTTT,NA,TRBJ1-1,TRBV4-3,TRBD1
CASSIGPAQPQHF,TGTGCCAGCAGCATAGGGCCAGCTCAGCCCCAGCATTTT,NA,TRBJ1-5,TRBV14,NA
CASSARTGGVNYGYTF,TGTGCCAGCAGCGCTAGGACAGGCGGAGTAAACTATGGCTACACCTTC,NA,TRBJ1-2,TRBV7-2,TRBD1
CASSLGQDEKLFF,TGTGCCAGCAGCCTGGGACAGGATGAAAAACTGTTTTTT,NA,TRBJ1-4,TRBV3-1/TRBV3-2,TRBD1
CASSVDRVSEKLFF,TGTGCCAGCAGCGTGGACAGGGTTAGTGAAAAACTGTTTTTT,NA,TRBJ1-4,TRBV5-4,TRBD1
CASSLEARGTAGYTF,TGTGCCAGCAGCTTAGAAGCGAGAGGGACGGCTGGCTACACCTTC,NA,TRBJ1-2,TRBV7-9,NA
CASSGARREQYF,TGTGCCAGCAGCGGCGCCCGAAGGGAGCAGTACTTC,NA,TRBJ2-7,TRBV7-2,NA
CASSKTGEGYNEQFF,TGTGCCAGCAGCAAGACAGGGGAAGGTTACAATGAGCAGTTCTTC,few,TRBJ2-1,TRBV6-4,TRBD1
CASSPGTGHQPQHF,TGTGCCAGCAGCCCGGGGACAGGGCATCAGCCCCAGCATTTT,NA,TRBJ1-5,TRBV7-9,TRBD1
CASSMPVPGVGRMF,TGTGCCAGTAGTATGCCAGTTCCGGGGGTCGGTCGGATGTTT,NA,TRBJ1-1,TRBV19,NA
CASSYSGGRYGYTF,TGTGCCAGCAGTTACTCGGGAGGTAGATATGGCTACACCTTC,NA,TRBJ1-2,TRBV6-5,NA
CASSYSMERDRGQETQYF,TGTGCCAGCAGTTACTCGATGGAGAGGGACAGGGGTCAAGAGACCCAGTACTTC,NA,TRBJ2-5,TRBV6-2/TRBV6-3,TRBD1
CASSIRDTSNTDTQYF,TGTGCCAGCAGTATCCGGGACACGAGTAACACAGATACGCAGTATTTT,NA,TRBJ2-3,TRBV27,NA
CASTRSVRNYTF,TGTGCCAGCACGAGATCCGTCCGTAACTACACCTTC,NA,TRBJ1-2,TRBV7-2,NA
CASSYIDEQFF,TGTGCCAGCAGTTACATCGATGAGCAGTTCTTC,once,TRBJ2-1,TRBV6-5,NA
CASTYGAGGNEQFF,TGTGCCAGCACCTACGGGGCGGGAGGAAATGAGCAGTTCTTC,NA,TRBJ2-1,TRBV6-5,TRBD2
CASSSRGDYGYTF,TGTGCCAGCAGTAGCAGGGGTGACTATGGCTACACCTTC,NA,TRBJ1-2,TRBV5-6,NA
CASSDQPNSPLHF,TGTGCCAGCAGTGACCAACCTAATTCACCCCTCCACTTT,NA,TRBJ1-6,TRBV2,NA
CASSPAPFPIYEQYF,TGTGCCAGCAGCCCTGCTCCGTTCCCCATCTACGAGCAGTACTTC,NA,TRBJ2-7,TRBV7-2,NA
CASSEGPRSGNTIYF,TGTGCCAGCAGTGAGGGCCCACGCTCTGGAAACACCATATATTTT,NA,TRBJ1-3,TRBV2,NA
CASSTPGPVNSPLHF,TGTGCCAGCAGTACACCGGGACCGGTCAATTCACCCCTCCACTTT,NA,TRBJ1-6,TRBV27,NA
CASSYWTGHSYEQYF,TGTGCCAGCAGTTATTGGACGGGACACTCCTACGAGCAGTACTTC,few,TRBJ2-7,TRBV6-2/TRBV6-3,NA
CASSSGWENTEAFF,TGCGCCAGCAGCTCGGGCTGGGAGAACACTGAAGCTTTCTTT,NA,TRBJ1-1,TRBV5-1,NA
CASRGIGQGPSNSPLHF,TGTGCCAGCAGGGGGATTGGACAGGGCCCCTCCAATTCACCCCTCCACTTT,NA,TRBJ1-6,TRBV27,TRBD1